Following are 21 T cell receptor beta chains from one sample sequenced in a study of T cell responses to AZD1222 COVID-19 vaccine. The table came from immunoSEQ multiplex PCR; TCRdb's copy has only in-frame clones and leaves some out. The table records more than 75,000 clones, about four fifths of them present only once. The material sequenced was peripheral blood, taken 28 days after the second AZD1222 dose. Source of these receptors: an adult who received the AZD1222 COVID-19 vaccine.

V usage is TRBV28 and J usage is TRBJ2-5, with TRBD1 as a possible D gene (7 bases). The CDR3 is made up of 14 amino acids. Germline CDR1 and CDR2: MDHEN and SYDVKM. Trimming cost V 6 bases and J 2 bases, with 13 bases left between them. CDR3 nucleotide sequence: TGTGCCAGCAGCCGCGGGACAGTACAAGAGACCCAGTACTTC. It yields the protein CASSRGTVQETQYF. Full variable domain (remainder filled in from reference TRBV28 and TRBJ2-5): DVKVTQSSRYLVKRTGEKVFLECVQDMDHENMFWYRQDPGLGLRLIYFSYDVKMKEKGDIPEGYSVSREKKERFSLILESASTNQTSMYLCASSRGTVQETQYFGPGTRLLVL.

The chain employs TRBV24-1 and TRBJ1-5; D is perhaps TRBD1 (5 bases). Per the germline V gene, CDR1 is KGHDR and CDR2 is SFDVKD. V was trimmed by 4 bases and J by 3 bases, leaving 9 bases between them. The CDR3 extends over 14 amino acids. In DNA form, the CDR3 reads TGTGCCACCAGTGACAGGGCTCACAATCAGCCCCAGCATTTT. It codes for CATSDRAHNQPQHF.

The chain uses TRBV12-5 and TRBJ1-1, with D possibly being TRBD1 (6 bases). The CDR3 sequence is 14 residues long. CDR1 and CDR2 (germline): LGHNT, FRNRAP. Trimming stripped 1 base from V and 1 base from J, with 7 bases between. In nucleotides, the CDR3 is TGTGCTAGTGGTTTGGCGGGACAGAACACTGAAGCTTTCTTT. Translating it yields CASGLAGQNTEAFF.

This clone was seen only a few times. The same CDR3 arises from other DNA sequences in this sample as well. The chain carries TRBV3-1 (or the pseudogene TRBV3-2) and TRBJ2-2, with unresolved D. Trimming pared 6 bases from V and 1 base from J, leaving 3 bases between. This CDR3 has 12 residues. CDR1 is LGHDT and CDR2 is YNNKEL in the germline V gene (reference sequence). As DNA, the CDR3 is TGTGCCAGCAGTCAGAACACCGGGGAGCTGTTTTTT. It is translated as CASSQNTGELFF.

The chain links TRBV9 to TRBJ1-5, with no clear D. With 0 bases removed from V and 5 bases from J, the gap between germline ends came to 9 bases. CDR3 size: 14 residues. Germline CDR1 and CDR2: SGDLS and YYNGEE. The CDR3 loop reads CASSVGIIDQPQHF. The CDR3 DNA follows: TGTGCCAGCAGCGTAGGGATCATTGATCAGCCCCAGCATTTT.

The chain links TRBV6-5 to TRBJ1-1; D gene uncertain. Germline assignment: CDR1 MNHEY and CDR2 SVGAGI. Trimming removed 6 bases at V and 6 bases at J, with 5 bases between. This CDR3 has 10 residues. The CDR3 DNA reads as TGTGCCAGCAGCAACGCTGAAGCTTTCTTT. Its translation: CASSNAEAFF.

The chain links TRBV19 to TRBJ2-7; a possible D gene is TRBD2 (7 bases). The V and J ends lost 5 bases and 4 bases respectively, with 18 bases between them. The CDR3 has 15 residues. Germline V gene lookup returns CDR1 LNHDA and CDR2 SQIVND (reference sequence). This chain's CDR3 is CASSLNREGQYEQYF. CDR3 coding DNA: TGTGCCAGTAGTTTAAACAGGGAGGGACAATACGAGCAGTACTTC.

The chain uses TRBV2 and TRBJ2-7, with D perhaps assigned TRBD1 or TRBD2 (5 bases each). The CDR3 totals 16 residues. Germline V gene data show CDR1 as SNHLY and CDR2 as FYNNEI. Trimming shortened V by 1 base and J by 0 bases, and 13 bases separated the two germline ends. CDR3 DNA: TGTGCCAGCAGTGAAGGGGGGTGGGAAAGCTCCTACGAGCAGTACTTC. This gives the protein CASSEGGWESSYEQYF.

This clone was counted a few times. J is TRBJ1-1 and V is TRBV7-9, with D uncertain. V was shortened by 3 bases and J by 5 bases, with 22 bases between the two germline ends. The CDR3 has 17 residues. The germline gives CDR1 SEHNR, CDR2 FQNEAQ (reference sequence). CDR3 bases: TGTGCCAGCAGCTTCCTCCCGGGCCCCGACTGGGGAACTGAAGCTTTCTTT. Residues: CASSFLPGPDWGTEAFF. Complete variable domain (other parts from reference TRBV7-9 and TRBJ1-1): DTGVSQNPRHKITKRGQNVTFRCDPISEHNRLYWYRQTLGQGPEFLTYFQNEAQLEKSRLLSDRFSAERPKGSFSTLEIQRTEQGDSAMYLCASSFLPGPDWGTEAFFGQGTRLTVV.

In the case of this clone: The same CDR3 also results from other DNA sequences found in this sample. This rearrangement joins TRBV11-2 to TRBJ2-7; 7 bases fit TRBD2. Germline assignment: CDR1 SGHAT and CDR2 FQNNGV. The CDR3 totals 14 residues. Trimming at V came to 1 base and at J to 3 bases, leaving 3 bases not matched to a gene. The CDR3 nucleotides are TGTGCCAGCAGCTTAGTTGGGAGGGGCTACGAGCAGTACTTC. Its protein product is CASSLVGRGYEQYF.

The V gene is TRBV15, the J gene TRBJ2-7; TRBD1 might be the D (5 bases). The germline CDR1 and CDR2 sequences are LNHNV and YYDKDF (reference sequence). Trimming took 0 bases from V and 3 from J, leaving 12 bases between them. This CDR3 is 15 amino acids long. The CDR3 DNA reads TGTGCCACCAGCAGAGAGGCGGCAGGGAACTACGAGCAGTACTTC. Translation gives CATSREAAGNYEQYF.

The V gene is TRBV14, the J gene TRBJ1-4; no firm D call. Germline V gene data show CDR1 as SGHDN and CDR2 as FVKESK. The CDR3 runs to 14 residues. Trimming cost V 4 bases and J 3 bases, with 9 bases left between them. The CDR3 bases are TGTGCCAGCAGCCGGGTGTCAGCTAATGAAAAACTGTTTTTT. This codes for CASSRVSANEKLFF.

This clone was seen a few times. The chain links TRBV4-1 to TRBJ2-5, with 11 bases lining up with TRBD2. Trimming at V came to 1 base and at J to 2 bases, leaving 9 bases not matched to a gene. Germline V gene sequence: CDR1 MGHRA, CDR2 YSYEKL. This CDR3 region has 18 residues. In DNA form, the CDR3 reads TGCGCCAGCAGCCAAGGATTCCTAGCGGGAGGACGGCAAGAGACCCAGTACTTC. Protein: CASSQGFLAGGRQETQYF.

The DNA of the CDR3 is TGTGCCAGCAGCGACGGGACTAGCGGACTGAGCGGGGAGCTGTTTTTT. This gives the protein CASSDGTSGLSGELFF. V is TRBV7-2 and J is TRBJ2-2; 11 nucleotides agree with TRBD2. Germline CDR1 SGHTA, CDR2 FQGNSA. With 5 bases clipped from V and 7 bases from J, the junction kept 9 bases outside the gene matches. The CDR3 loop spans 16 amino acids.

This chain uses TRBV7-9 with TRBJ2-6, with D unresolved. Germline lookup yields CDR1 SEHNR and CDR2 FQNEAQ (reference sequence). V was shortened by 3 bases and J by 0 bases, with 6 bases between the two germline ends. The CDR3 covers 15 residues. DNA for the CDR3: TGTGCCAGCAGCTTCGCGGCCTCTGGGGCCAACGTCCTGACTTTC. It encodes CASSFAASGANVLTF.

The rearrangement links TRBV5-1 to TRBJ1-1, with TRBD1 matching 11 bases. This CDR3 contains 18 residues. The trim removed 0 bases at V and 1 base at J, leaving 8 bases unmatched. From germline, CDR1 is SGHRS and CDR2 YFSETQ. CDR3 sequence: CASSLAGQGARGNTEAFF. In nucleotides, the CDR3 is TGCGCCAGCAGCTTGGCAGGACAGGGGGCCCGGGGGAACACTGAAGCTTTCTTT.

J is TRBJ1-2 and V is TRBV19; D unclear. CDR3 length equals 13 residues. Germline CDR1 reads LNHDA; CDR2 reads SQIVND (reference sequence). V lost 2 bases to trimming and J lost 4 bases, with 8 bases between them. The CDR3 coding sequence is TGTGCCAGTAGTATAAATACCTTCTATGGCTACACCTTC. Translation: CASSINTFYGYTF.

This sequence joins TRBV4-1 and TRBJ2-1; 11 nucleotides align to TRBD2. This CDR3 has 17 amino acids. The V gene's germline CDR1 is MGHRA and CDR2 YSYEKL. V was pared by 1 base and J by 6 bases, with 8 bases of the junction left unmatched. CDR3 bases: TGCGCCAGCAGCCAAGGGGCTCTAGCGGGGGGAACCAATGAGCAGTTCTTC. Residues: CASSQGALAGGTNEQFF.

This clone has more than one count but fewer than ten. The rearrangement uses TRBV30 and TRBJ1-1; D is perhaps TRBD1 (6 bases). The CDR3 is 13 amino acids. In germline, CDR1 is GTSNPN, CDR2 SVGIG (reference sequence). The V end lost 4 bases, the J end lost 3 bases, and 12 bases lay between the germline ends. CDR3 nucleotides: TGTGCCTGGATCCGGGGGCGGTACACTGAAGCTTTCTTT. It translates to CAWIRGRYTEAFF.

This rearrangement joins TRBV5-6 to TRBJ2-2; a weak D match, TRBD1 (6 bases). The CDR3 is 17 residues long. The germline V and J ends were trimmed by 2 bases and 6 bases, with 20 bases remaining between them. Per the germline V gene, CDR1 is SGHDT and CDR2 is YYEEEE. CDR3 residues: CASSLQIAGVYAGELFF. The DNA for the CDR3 is TGTGCCAGCAGCTTACAGATAGCAGGGGTTTACGCCGGGGAGCTGTTTTTT. The variable domain in full, with the rest retrieved from reference TRBV5-6 and TRBJ2-2, is DAGVTQSPTHLIKTRGQQVTLRCSPKSGHDTVSWYQQALGQGPQFIFQYYEEEERQRGNFPDRFSGHQFPNYSSELNVNALLLGDSALYLCASSLQIAGVYAGELFFGEGSRLTVL.

The chain uses TRBV7-3 and TRBJ2-7; D call uncertain. Germline values: CDR1 SGHTA, CDR2 FQGTGA. The CDR3 is 15 residues long. V was shortened by 7 bases and J by 2 bases, with 18 bases between the two germline ends. The CDR3 spells CASTPRYRNPYEQYF. In DNA, the CDR3 is TGTGCCAGCACCCCCCGGTACCGAAACCCCTACGAGCAGTACTTC.